The clone carrying this T cell receptor beta chain was seen many times. The data are from a study of molecular identifiers for immune sequencing clone quantification. Sequencing libraries of naive CD8 cells derived from around 20,000 to 1,000,000 sorted cells with 10%, 30% or 50% RNA. The CDR3 spans 17 residues. Germline V gene sequence: CDR1 SGHRS, CDR2 YFSETQ. With 0 bases removed from V and 0 bases from J, the gap between germline ends came to 14 bases. One entry per CDR3 protein, called by TCRdb with MiXCR from the PCR reads. Among tens of thousands of distinct CDR3 sequences listed, about 19% were seen once.

The receptor comes from a human donor in good health. Some libraries in this study had Jurkat cell RNA spiked in. Input material: naive CD8+ T cells from blood, with Jurkat cell RNA spiked in. The subset here: FACS-sorted CD8+CD4-CCR7+CD45RA+ naive T cells. The chain employs TRBV5-1 and TRBJ2-3, with D maybe TRBD2 (5 bases). The DNA of the CDR3 is TGCGCCAGCAGCTTGGGGGAGTGGTATAGTAGCACAGATACGCAGTATTTT. It is translated as CASSLGEWYSSTDTQYF.